This record concerns one TCR beta chain sequence. The antigen it binds to is not known. Per-nucleotide qualities are absent, and no much larger clonotype sits a single base away. Libraries were built with bulk RNA-seq. Reads for this sample came from an Illumina HiSeq 2500. The published analysis was carried out like this. For the separate targeted TCR-seq dataset, CDR3 sequences were extracted and quantified from raw reads using MiXCR version 2.1.5 with default parameters. In the separate targeted TCR-seq dataset, TCR-beta clones were defined by the combination of V gene, J gene and CDR3 sequence. For the separate targeted TCR-seq dataset, clones with fewer than three counts were filtered out, after which only the 90% most strongly expressed clones in each sample were kept. In the separate targeted TCR-seq dataset, Treg-Tconv overlap was calculated per tissue as the number of shared clones divided by the total number of Treg clones, multiplied by 100. TCRdb applied fastp at Q25 and MiXCR to the public reads, then kept only in-frame beta chains. Every entry covers one CDR3 protein and lists the most common genes and DNA from its rows. For this entry, the V and J calls and clone size follow TCRdb and not the study's own pipeline. Within this sample are about 2,600 distinct CDR3 sequences, with less than 70% of them counted one time only. Jointly, the top ten make up around 3% of the sample.

The sample belongs to a study of draining lymph node invasion in breast cancer (dated by TCRdb to 2020 to 2021). About the study as a whole: Nodal metastasis was diagnosed by histology and cytokeratin immunohistochemistry and confirmed by EpCAM/CD45 flow cytometry. In the separate targeted TCR sequencing, lymph nodes from five or six patients were covered, and primary tumors were sequenced for three of those patients. Matched non-invaded and tumor-invaded tumor-draining lymph nodes plus the primary tumor were contributed by each patient, with both Treg and Tconv subsets profiled. In a separate targeted assay, sorted memory regulatory T cells and memory conventional CD4 T cells were compared across breast cancer tissues by bulk TCR-beta CDR3 sequencing.

From its cysteine to its phenylalanine, the CDR3 spans 14 amino acids. The only DNA kept is the CDR3, 42 bases in frame from the first base. Relative to germline, V is 7 bases shorter and J is 4 bases shorter, with 17 bases between their ends. Findings and caveats that apply to the study as a whole: Some clones from the top 100 tumor clones were found in both invaded and non-invaded nodes, which suggests recirculation between the tumor and the draining nodes. TCRs shared between Treg and Tconv subsets were regarded as suggestive, but not proof, of a common clonal origin. According to the targeted TCR-seq data, Tregs appeared to be more clonally expanded than Tconvs in every tissue, and both subsets had lower diversity in tumor than in lymph nodes. Whether Treg conversion occurred in a given organ or whether converted Tregs recirculated between nodes and tumor could not be resolved from the data. Tracking of the top-100 tumor clones could be carried out in just a couple of patients. Per tissue, roughly 14-25% of Treg TCRs were found to be shared with Tconvs, and this sharing was interpreted as suggesting peripheral Treg induction.

CD4+ CD45RA- CD25high cells were sorted as memory regulatory T cells. Tumor-draining lymph nodes were classified as non-invaded or invaded according to absence or presence of metastatic tumor cells. Before staining and sorting, T cells were pre-enriched using a Miltenyi Pan T Cell isolation kit. Immunohistochemistry for estrogen receptor, progesterone receptor, HER2 and Ki-67 was used to characterize primary tumors. Fresh surgical tissue was processed within a few hours after surgery by cutting into small fragments. The tissue fragments were enzymatically digested with Liberase TL plus DNase for around 22 minutes and then passed through a 40-micrometer strainer. Sorting used a BD FACS Aria II with about 96-99% purity, after DAPI live/dead staining. Sorted cells were lysed in TCL buffer, and RNA was purified using a Norgen Single Cell RNA purification kit that included DNase treatment.

Material for sequencing was sorted memory Tregs from a lymph node. Taken with the paper, the label for cell subset or site translates to: CD45RA-negative sorted CD4+ T cells (memory Tconv or effector/memory Treg). This sequence uses TRBV12-3 or TRBV12-4 and TRBJ2-7; the D gene is unclear. The clonotype originates from a female donor with luminal breast cancer. The nucleotides are TGTGCCAGCACCGGCTCACTTACTCGGTACGAGCAGTACTTC. It codes for CASTGSLTRYEQYF.